This T cell receptor (beta chain) was recovered during a study of blood T cell repertoires in COVID-19. Sequenced by immunoSEQ multiplex PCR; TCRdb stores in-frame clones only, minus some. The table lists around 120,000 clones, about 90% of them singletons. This CDR3 comprises 17 residues. Germline V gene lookup returns CDR1 SGHTA and CDR2 FQGNSA. Unmatched junction bases numbered 2, after V lost 1 base and J lost 2 bases. The chain has TRBV7-2 and TRBJ2-7; 16 bases are shared with TRBD2. The TCR comes from a human donor in a cohort sampled during active COVID-19. The sample consisted of peripheral blood. The CDR3 reads CASSLGGTSGGAYEQYF. CDR3 DNA sequence: TGTGCCAGCAGCTTAGGAGGGACTAGCGGGGGGGCCTACGAGCAGTACTTC.